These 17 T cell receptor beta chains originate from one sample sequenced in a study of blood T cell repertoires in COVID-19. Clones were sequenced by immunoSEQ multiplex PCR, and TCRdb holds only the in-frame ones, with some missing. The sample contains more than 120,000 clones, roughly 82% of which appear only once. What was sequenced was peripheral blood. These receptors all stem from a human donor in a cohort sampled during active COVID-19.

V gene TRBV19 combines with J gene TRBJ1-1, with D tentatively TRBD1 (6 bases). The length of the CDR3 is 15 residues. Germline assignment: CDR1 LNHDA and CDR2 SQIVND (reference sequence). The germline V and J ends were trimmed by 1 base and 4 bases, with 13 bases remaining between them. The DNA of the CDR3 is TGTGCCAGTAGTATAGTTCGTCCGACAGGCACTGAAGCTTTCTTT. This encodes CASSIVRPTGTEAFF.

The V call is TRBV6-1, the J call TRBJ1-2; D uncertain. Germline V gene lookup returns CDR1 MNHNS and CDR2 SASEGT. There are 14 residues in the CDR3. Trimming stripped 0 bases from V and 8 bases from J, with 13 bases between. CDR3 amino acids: CASSEAGGAVGYTF. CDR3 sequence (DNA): TGTGCCAGCAGTGAAGCGGGAGGAGCCGTGGGCTACACCTTC.

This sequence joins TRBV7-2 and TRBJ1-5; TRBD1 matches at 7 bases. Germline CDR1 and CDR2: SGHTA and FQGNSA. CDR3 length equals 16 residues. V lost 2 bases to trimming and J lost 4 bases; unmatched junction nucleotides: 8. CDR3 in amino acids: CASSLSVGQLNQPQHF. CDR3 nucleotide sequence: TGTGCCAGCAGCTTAAGTGTGGGACAGTTAAATCAGCCCCAGCATTTT. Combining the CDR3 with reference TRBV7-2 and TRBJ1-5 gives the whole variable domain GAGVSQSPSNKVTEKGKDVELRCDPISGHTALYWYRQSLGQGLEFLIYFQGNSAPDKSGLPSDRFSAERTGGSVSTLTIQRTQQEDSAVYLCASSLSVGQLNQPQHFGDGTRLSIL.

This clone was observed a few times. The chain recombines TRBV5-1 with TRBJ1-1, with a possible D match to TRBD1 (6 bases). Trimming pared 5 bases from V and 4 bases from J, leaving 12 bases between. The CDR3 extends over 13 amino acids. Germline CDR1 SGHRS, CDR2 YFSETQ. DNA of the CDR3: TGCGCCAGCAGACAGGGCCCAGGCACTGAAGCTTTCTTT. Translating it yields CASRQGPGTEAFF.

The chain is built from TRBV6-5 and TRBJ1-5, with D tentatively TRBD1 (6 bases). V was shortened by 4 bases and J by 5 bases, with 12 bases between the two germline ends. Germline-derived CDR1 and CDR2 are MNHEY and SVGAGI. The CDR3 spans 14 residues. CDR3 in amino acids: CASSSGVGDQPQHF. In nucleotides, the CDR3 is TGTGCCAGCAGTTCAGGGGTGGGAGATCAGCCCCAGCATTTT.

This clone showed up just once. The CDR3 here is CARSLPIRAGALQETQYF. CDR3 DNA sequence: TGTGCCAGAAGCCTACCTATTCGCGCGGGGGCCCTTCAAGAGACCCAGTACTTC. The V gene is TRBV5-3, the J gene TRBJ2-5, with a possible D match to TRBD2 (7 bases). TRBV5-3 is known as an ORF, though its function is uncertain. This CDR3 contains 18 residues. Trimming took 4 bases from V and 2 from J, leaving 24 bases between them.

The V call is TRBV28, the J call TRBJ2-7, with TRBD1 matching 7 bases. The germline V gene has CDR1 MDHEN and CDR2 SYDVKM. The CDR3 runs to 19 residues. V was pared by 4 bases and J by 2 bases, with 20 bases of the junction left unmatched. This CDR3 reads CASSSVHGTAIKGPYEQYF. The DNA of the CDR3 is TGTGCCAGCAGTTCAGTTCACGGGACAGCCATAAAGGGCCCCTACGAGCAGTACTTC.

DNA of the CDR3: TGCGCCAGCAGAAGACAAGGGGTGAACACTGAAGCTTTCTTT. It specifies CASRRQGVNTEAFF. This sequence joins TRBV10-2 and TRBJ1-1, with D possibly matching TRBD1 (5 bases). Germline V gene data show CDR1 as WSHSY and CDR2 as SAAADI. The CDR3 is 14 amino acids. The V end lost 6 bases, the J end lost 0 bases, and 11 bases lay between the germline ends.

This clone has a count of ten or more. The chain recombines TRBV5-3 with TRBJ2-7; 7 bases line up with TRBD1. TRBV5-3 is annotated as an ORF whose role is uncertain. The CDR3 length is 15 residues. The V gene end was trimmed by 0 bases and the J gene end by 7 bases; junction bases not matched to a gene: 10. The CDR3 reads CARSLERQGRCEQYV. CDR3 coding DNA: TGTGCCAGAAGCTTGGAGAGACAGGGCCGATGTGAGCAGTACGTC.

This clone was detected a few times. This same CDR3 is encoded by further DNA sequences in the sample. In DNA form, the CDR3 reads TGTGCCAGTAGCGGGACAGGGGGGGGTCAGCCCCAGCATTTT. Translating it yields CASSGTGGGQPQHF. This chain connects TRBV19 to TRBJ1-5; 11 nucleotides match TRBD1. This CDR3 contains 14 residues. Germline trimming cut 6 bases from V and 6 bases from J; bases unmatched to any gene: 4. Looked up from germline, CDR1 is LNHDA and CDR2 is SQIVND (reference sequence).

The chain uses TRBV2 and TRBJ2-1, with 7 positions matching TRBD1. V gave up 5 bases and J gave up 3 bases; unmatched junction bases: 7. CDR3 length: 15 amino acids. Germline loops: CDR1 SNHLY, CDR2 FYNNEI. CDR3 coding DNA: TGTGCCAGCAGTCAACAGGGGCAGGGCTACAATGAGCAGTTCTTC. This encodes CASSQQGQGYNEQFF.

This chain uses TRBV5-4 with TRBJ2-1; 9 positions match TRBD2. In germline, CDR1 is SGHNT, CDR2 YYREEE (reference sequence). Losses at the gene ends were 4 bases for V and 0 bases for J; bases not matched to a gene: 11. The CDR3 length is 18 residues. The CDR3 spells CASSRGVAGVSSYNEQFF. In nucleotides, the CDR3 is TGTGCCAGCAGCCGGGGGGTAGCGGGGGTGAGCTCCTACAATGAGCAGTTCTTC. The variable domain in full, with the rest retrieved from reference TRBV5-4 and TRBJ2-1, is ETGVTQSPTHLIKTRGQQVTLRCSSQSGHNTVSWYQQALGQGPQFIFQYYREEENGRGNFPPRFSGLQFPNYSSELNVNALELDDSALYLCASSRGVAGVSSYNEQFFGPGTRLTVL.

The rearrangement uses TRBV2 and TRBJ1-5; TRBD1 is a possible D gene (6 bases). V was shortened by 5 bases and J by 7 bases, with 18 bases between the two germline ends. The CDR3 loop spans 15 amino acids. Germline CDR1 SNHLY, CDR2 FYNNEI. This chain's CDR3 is CASSPQDRGYQPQHF. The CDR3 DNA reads TGTGCCAGCAGTCCTCAGGATAGGGGGTACCAGCCCCAGCATTTT.

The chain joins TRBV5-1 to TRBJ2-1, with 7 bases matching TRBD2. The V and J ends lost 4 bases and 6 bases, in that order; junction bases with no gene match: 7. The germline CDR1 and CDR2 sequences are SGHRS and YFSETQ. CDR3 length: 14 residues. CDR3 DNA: TGCGCCAGCAGCCCTTGGGGGACTACCAATGAGCAGTTCTTC. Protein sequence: CASSPWGTTNEQFF.

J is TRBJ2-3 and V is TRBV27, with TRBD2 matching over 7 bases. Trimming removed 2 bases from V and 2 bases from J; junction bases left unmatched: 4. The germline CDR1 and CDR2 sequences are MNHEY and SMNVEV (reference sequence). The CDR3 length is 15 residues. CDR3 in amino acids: CASSLLGTITDTQYF. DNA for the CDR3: TGTGCCAGCAGTTTACTTGGGACTATCACAGATACGCAGTATTTT.

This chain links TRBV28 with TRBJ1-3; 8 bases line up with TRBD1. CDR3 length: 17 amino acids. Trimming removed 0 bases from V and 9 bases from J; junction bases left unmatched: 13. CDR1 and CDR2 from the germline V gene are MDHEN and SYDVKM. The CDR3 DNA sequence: TGTGCCAGCAGTTTATGGGACAGGGTCGTTGTTGAGGGCACCATATATTTT. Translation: CASSLWDRVVVEGTIYF.

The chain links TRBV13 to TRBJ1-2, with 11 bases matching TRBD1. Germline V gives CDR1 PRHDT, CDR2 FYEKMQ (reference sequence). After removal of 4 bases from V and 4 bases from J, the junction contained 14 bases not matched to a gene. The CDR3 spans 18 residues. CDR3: CASSSGKRTGGFSYGYTF. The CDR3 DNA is TGTGCCAGCAGCTCCGGGAAGAGGACAGGGGGCTTCAGCTATGGCTACACCTTC.